The present entry profiles one TCR beta chain with its context. Its antigen is undetermined. These data are taken from a study of OX40 agonist ivuxolimab in advanced cancers. Study-level information: Prior anti-PD-1, anti-PD-L1 or anti-CTLA-4 therapy did not bar entry, and around 39% had some.

Overall study results and limits: The study did not work out the antigen specificity of the expanded peripheral T cells.

Trimming removed 6 bases at V and 3 bases at J, with 8 bases between. The CDR3 spans 12 residues. Germline V gene data show CDR1 as MNHEY and CDR2 as SMNVEV (reference sequence). The data were produced by immunoSEQ multiplex PCR, yet TCRdb's version contains in-frame clones alone and is incomplete. This table has about 88,000 clones, roughly 88% appearing once. The specimen comprised CD4+ or CD8+ T cells sorted from blood, sampled in a trial of the OX40 agonist ivuxolimab. The TCR comes from an adult with an advanced solid tumor such as melanoma, head and neck, liver or kidney cancer. This sequence joins TRBV27 and TRBJ2-5, with D possibly being TRBD2 (6 bases). CDR3 coding DNA: TGTGCCAGCAGATCGGGAGAAGAGACCCAGTACTTC. Protein product: CASRSGEETQYF.